These 25 T cell receptor beta chains were sequenced from one sample in a study of blood T cell repertoires in COVID-19 (dated by TCRdb to about 2020). The library was generated by the immunoSEQ multiplex PCR assay. The table comes from immuneACCESS by way of TCRdb, which keeps in-frame sequences with V and J called. Part of the clones is missing from these tables; in studies checked, under half for an unresolved V gene and the rest for unknown reasons. This sample has tens of thousands of clones in its table, and about 88% of those were observed once. The leading ten clones occupy approximately 5.1% of the sample. The material sequenced was peripheral blood. These receptors originate from a man aged 80 or over in a cohort sampled during active COVID-19.

The chain employs TRBV6-6 and TRBJ2-3; D possibly corresponds to TRBD2 (5 bases). Germline V gene lookup returns CDR1 MNHNY and CDR2 SVGAGI (reference sequence). V gave up 5 bases and J gave up 6 bases, with 18 bases separating them. This CDR3 is 15 amino acids long. CDR3 coding DNA: TGTGCCAGCAGTCCCCCGGGGAACTCACACGATACGCAGTATTTT. This gives the protein CASSPPGNSHDTQYF.

The chain employs TRBV7-8 and TRBJ2-7; D is uncertain. The CDR3 consists of 14 residues. Trimming shortened V by 1 base and J by 4 bases, and 11 bases separated the two germline ends. Looked up from germline, CDR1 is SGHVS and CDR2 is FQNEAQ. This chain's CDR3 is CASSLGAGSYEQYF. The CDR3 DNA sequence: TGTGCCAGCAGCTTAGGAGCCGGTAGTTACGAGCAGTACTTC. Supplemented by reference TRBV7-8 and TRBJ2-7, the full variable domain reads GAGVSQSPRYKVAKRGQDVALRCDPISGHVSLFWYQQALGQGPEFLTYFQNEAQLDKSGLPSDRFFAERPEGSVSTLKIQRTQQEDSAVYLCASSLGAGSYEQYFGPGTRLTVT.

The chain combines TRBV3-1 (or the pseudogene TRBV3-2) with TRBJ1-1, with TRBD1 identical over 12 bases. The CDR3 has 16 amino acids. Germline V gene data show CDR1 as LGHDT and CDR2 as YNNKEL (reference sequence). V lost 6 bases and J lost 1; bases outside the gene matches: 6. CDR3: CASRKGQGARNTEAFF. CDR3 in DNA: TGTGCCAGCAGGAAGGGACAGGGGGCGCGGAACACTGAAGCTTTCTTT.

The chain uses TRBV29-1 and TRBJ1-3, with a weak D call TRBD1 (5 bases). Germline V gives CDR1 SQVTM, CDR2 ANQGSEA. The CDR3 loop spans 14 amino acids. V lost 3 bases and J 0 bases, leaving 9 bases between the germline ends. For the CDR3, the DNA is TGCAGCGTTGAGGTGGGGGGCTCTGGAAACACCATATATTTT. This sequence encodes CSVEVGGSGNTIYF.

This chain joins TRBV19 and TRBJ2-5; tentatively, D is TRBD2 (5 bases). In germline, CDR1 is LNHDA, CDR2 SQIVND (reference sequence). This CDR3 region has 13 residues. V gave up 4 bases and J gave up 4 bases, with 10 bases separating them. The CDR3 DNA sequence: TGTGCCAGTAGTACAGGAGGCCGAGAGACCCAGTACTTC. Translated: CASSTGGRETQYF.

V is TRBV5-1 and J is TRBJ2-3, with 10 positions matching TRBD1. Germline CDR1 reads SGHRS; CDR2 reads YFSETQ. Losses at the gene ends were 4 bases for V and 5 bases for J; bases not matched to a gene: 7. The CDR3 spans 15 residues. The DNA of the CDR3 is TGCGCCAGCAGCAACCGACAGGGGGCAAAAGATACGCAGTATTTT. This translates into CASSNRQGAKDTQYF.

V and J are TRBV2 and TRBJ2-3; D gene uncertain. V was clipped by 0 bases and J by 1 base, with 5 bases between them. Germline V lookup: CDR1 SNHLY, CDR2 FYNNEI. This CDR3 is 14 amino acids long. This CDR3 is CASSEAQGTDTQYF. CDR3 coding DNA: TGTGCCAGCAGTGAAGCGCAGGGCACAGATACGCAGTATTTT. Drawing the rest from reference TRBV2 and TRBJ2-3, the complete variable domain is EPEVTQTPSHQVTQMGQEVILRCVPISNHLYFYWYRQILGQKVEFLVSFYNNEISEKSEIFDDQFSVERPDGSNFTLKIRSTKLEDSAMYFCASSEAQGTDTQYFGPGTRLTVL.

Only one count was recorded for this clone. The chain is built from TRBV19 and TRBJ2-7; TRBD1 agrees at 8 bases. This CDR3 comprises 15 residues. V trimming: 6 bases; J trimming: 6 bases; junction bases outside the gene matches: 13. Germline values: CDR1 LNHDA, CDR2 SQIVND (reference sequence). CDR3 protein: CASSRGGQGYGEQYF. The CDR3 coding sequence is TGTGCCAGTAGCCGTGGCGGACAGGGCTATGGCGAGCAGTACTTC.

The CDR3 reads CASSFTGGGNTEAFF. CDR3 DNA: TGTGCCAGCAGTTTCACAGGGGGTGGGAACACTGAAGCTTTCTTT. The chain carries TRBV6-5 and TRBJ1-1; TRBD1 matches 8 bases. Germline loops: CDR1 MNHEY, CDR2 SVGAGI. V was clipped by 4 bases and J by 1 base; unmatched bases: 5. The CDR3 consists of 15 residues.

As DNA, the CDR3 is TGTGCCAGCAGCTTAAAAGGACAGGGGCGGACCTACGAGCAGTACTTC. Its translation: CASSLKGQGRTYEQYF. The chain uses TRBV7-8 and TRBJ2-7; TRBD1 matches at 9 bases. The CDR3 covers 16 residues. V lost 2 bases, J lost 2 bases, and 7 bases stayed unmatched. Germline CDR1 is SGHVS and CDR2 is FQNEAQ. Filled out from reference TRBV7-8 and TRBJ2-7, the complete variable domain reads GAGVSQSPRYKVAKRGQDVALRCDPISGHVSLFWYQQALGQGPEFLTYFQNEAQLDKSGLPSDRFFAERPEGSVSTLKIQRTQQEDSAVYLCASSLKGQGRTYEQYFGPGTRLTVT.

As for this clone: In the same sample, other DNA sequences code for this CDR3. This chain links TRBV29-1 with TRBJ2-3, with 9 bases fitting TRBD1. The germline V gene encodes CDR1 SQVTM and CDR2 ANQGSEA. Unmatched junction bases numbered 3, after V lost 7 bases and J lost 1 base. The CDR3 totals 13 residues. This CDR3 is CSAGQGRTDTQYF. The CDR3 region has the DNA TGCAGCGCCGGACAGGGGCGCACAGATACGCAGTATTTT.

The chain links TRBV5-1 to TRBJ2-1, with D possibly being TRBD2 (6 bases). Germline CDR1 SGHRS, CDR2 YFSETQ. Trimming removed 0 bases at V and 0 bases at J, with 10 bases between. There are 16 residues in the CDR3. CDR3: CASSLGAGHSYNEQFF. Here the CDR3 DNA reads TGCGCCAGCAGCTTGGGAGCGGGTCACTCCTACAATGAGCAGTTCTTC.

V is TRBV27 and J is TRBJ2-2, with TRBD2 matching 10 bases. The CDR3 extends over 21 amino acids. The germline V gene encodes CDR1 MNHEY and CDR2 SMNVEV (reference sequence). Germline trimming cut 8 bases from V and 4 bases from J; bases unmatched to any gene: 25. CDR3 in DNA: TGTGCCAGCCCTACCCGTCGGAAGCTTTTTCTAGCGGGAGAAGGCACCGGGGAGCTGTTTTTT. Its protein is CASPTRRKLFLAGEGTGELFF.

As for this clone: This specimen includes other DNA sequences encoding the same CDR3. V usage is TRBV3-1 (or the pseudogene TRBV3-2) and J usage is TRBJ2-5, with 11 positions matching TRBD2. V lost 0 bases to trimming and J lost 5 bases; unmatched junction nucleotides: 11. The CDR3 runs 18 residues. Germline V gene data show CDR1 as LGHDT and CDR2 as YNNKEL (reference sequence). CDR3 amino acids: CASSQDRGLAGQTETQYF. As DNA, the CDR3 is TGTGCCAGCAGCCAAGATCGTGGACTAGCGGGTCAGACCGAGACCCAGTACTTC.

The chain employs TRBV15 and TRBJ2-1, with 9 positions matching TRBD2. The CDR3 length is 12 residues. The V gene's germline CDR1 is LNHNV and CDR2 YYDKDF (reference sequence). Germline trimming cut 3 bases from V and 15 bases from J; bases unmatched to any gene: 6. The CDR3 is CATSRPGLAPFF. The CDR3 DNA reads as TGTGCCACCAGCAGGCCGGGACTAGCTCCGTTCTTC.

CDR3 sequence: CASAPGTGANDEQFF. The CDR3, as DNA: TGCGCCAGCGCCCCCGGGACAGGCGCAAACGATGAGCAGTTCTTC. The genes are TRBV5-1 and TRBJ2-1, with 8 nucleotides matching TRBD1. Germline V gene data show CDR1 as SGHRS and CDR2 as YFSETQ. J lost 8 bases, V lost 7 bases, and 14 bases had no gene match. This CDR3 has 15 residues.

The chain employs TRBV6-2 or TRBV6-3 and TRBJ2-1; 11 bases fit TRBD2. The V and J ends lost 6 bases and 5 bases, in that order; junction bases with no gene match: 6. The germline CDR1 and CDR2 sequences are MNHEY and SVGEGT. There are 15 residues in the CDR3. The CDR3 nucleotides read TGTGCCAGCAGCATACTAGCGGGGGCCAACAATGAGCAGTTCTTC. This gives the protein CASSILAGANNEQFF.

This chain uses TRBV24-1 with TRBJ2-5; the match to TRBD2 covers 8 bases. V shed 0 bases, J shed 6 bases, and the junction held 5 bases outside the gene matches. Germline CDR1 is KGHDR and CDR2 is SFDVKD. CDR3 length: 15 residues. This CDR3 is CATSDLLSGRKTQYF. CDR3 in DNA: TGTGCCACCAGTGATTTGCTGAGCGGGAGAAAGACCCAGTACTTC.

CDR3 in amino acids: CASSQDKLAGTTDTQYF. The CDR3 coding sequence is TGTGCCAGCAGCCAAGATAAACTAGCGGGGACCACAGATACGCAGTATTTT. The chain uses TRBV4-2 and TRBJ2-3; 10 bases fit TRBD2. The V and J ends lost 0 bases and 2 bases, in that order; junction bases with no gene match: 5. Germline CDR1 is LGHNA and CDR2 is YNFKEQ. This CDR3 has 17 residues.

The chain uses TRBV7-2 and TRBJ1-2, with D possibly TRBD1 on 5 matching bases. This CDR3 has 14 amino acids. With 2 bases removed from V and 3 bases from J, the gap between germline ends came to 10 bases. CDR1 and CDR2 from the germline V gene are SGHTA and FQGNSA. The CDR3 DNA reads TGTGCCAGCAGCTTAAGGACATCCGACTATGGCTACACCTTC. Protein product: CASSLRTSDYGYTF.

The chain recombines TRBV2 with TRBJ2-7, with TRBD2 as a possible D gene (5 bases). The germline V gene has CDR1 SNHLY and CDR2 FYNNEI. V lost 8 bases to trimming and J lost 2 bases, with 10 bases between them. The CDR3 covers 12 residues. CDR3 DNA sequence: TGTGCCAGCCACCGGGAACCCTACGAGCAGTACTTC. This sequence encodes CASHREPYEQYF. Full variable domain (remainder filled in from reference TRBV2 and TRBJ2-7): EPEVTQTPSHQVTQMGQEVILRCVPISNHLYFYWYRQILGQKVEFLVSFYNNEISEKSEIFDDQFSVERPDGSNFTLKIRSTKLEDSAMYFCASHREPYEQYFGPGTRLTVT.

The chain joins TRBV6-5 to TRBJ1-5, with 8 bases matching TRBD1. CDR1 is MNHEY and CDR2 is SVGAGI in the germline V gene. V lost 0 bases and J lost 2; bases outside the gene matches: 0. The CDR3 extends over 15 amino acids. CDR3 amino acids: CASSYSTGGNQPQHF. For the CDR3, the DNA is TGTGCCAGCAGTTACTCGACAGGGGGCAATCAGCCCCAGCATTTT.

V gene TRBV28 combines with J gene TRBJ2-3, with 7 bases identical to TRBD2. CDR3 length: 16 amino acids. Trimming at V came to 5 bases and at J to 0 bases, leaving 8 bases not matched to a gene. Germline assignment: CDR1 MDHEN and CDR2 SYDVKM. The CDR3 protein is CASSRLGGESTDTQYF. The DNA for the CDR3 is TGTGCCAGCAGTAGACTGGGAGGGGAAAGCACAGATACGCAGTATTTT. Based on the CDR3 plus reference TRBV28 and TRBJ2-3, the full variable domain is DVKVTQSSRYLVKRTGEKVFLECVQDMDHENMFWYRQDPGLGLRLIYFSYDVKMKEKGDIPEGYSVSREKKERFSLILESASTNQTSMYLCASSRLGGESTDTQYFGPGTRLTVL.

The V call is TRBV3-1 (or the pseudogene TRBV3-2), the J call TRBJ1-2, with D perhaps matching TRBD1 (5 bases). CDR3 length equals 12 residues. Trimming pared 3 bases from V and 6 bases from J, leaving 8 bases between. Germline loops: CDR1 LGHDT, CDR2 YNNKEL (reference sequence). CDR3 loop: CASSHSGHGYTF. In DNA form, the CDR3 reads TGTGCCAGCAGCCACTCAGGGCATGGCTACACCTTC.

This sequence joins TRBV4-1 and TRBJ1-1, with 8 nucleotides matching TRBD1. The V gene's germline CDR1 is MGHRA and CDR2 YSYEKL. The CDR3 runs to 13 residues. V lost 4 bases and J lost 8; bases outside the gene matches: 6. The CDR3 sequence is CASSPGGFAEAFF. The DNA of the CDR3 is TGCGCCAGCAGCCCAGGGGGCTTCGCAGAAGCTTTCTTT.